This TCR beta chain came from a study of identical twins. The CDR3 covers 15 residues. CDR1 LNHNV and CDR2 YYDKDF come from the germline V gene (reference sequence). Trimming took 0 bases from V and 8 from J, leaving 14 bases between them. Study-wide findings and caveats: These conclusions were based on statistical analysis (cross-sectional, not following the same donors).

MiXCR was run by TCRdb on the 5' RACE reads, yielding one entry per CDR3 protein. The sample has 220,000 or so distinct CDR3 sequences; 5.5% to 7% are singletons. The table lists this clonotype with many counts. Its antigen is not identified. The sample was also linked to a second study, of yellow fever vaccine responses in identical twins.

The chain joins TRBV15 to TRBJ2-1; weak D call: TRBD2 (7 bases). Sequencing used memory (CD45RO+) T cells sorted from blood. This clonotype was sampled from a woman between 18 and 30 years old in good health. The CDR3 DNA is TGTGCCACCAGCAGAGAACTTGGCGGGGGCGATGAGCAGTTCTTC. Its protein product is CATSRELGGGDEQFF.